These 25 T cell receptor beta chains were all obtained from the same sample, sequenced in a study of blood T cell repertoires in COVID-19. TCRdb's table, derived via immunoSEQ multiplex PCR, lists solely in-frame clones and lacks some. The sample has 200,000 or so clones; 89% are singletons. The sample consisted of PBMCs or T cells enriched from blood (not recorded which). These receptors all stem from a woman aged 18-29 years who had recovered from COVID-19.

The V call is TRBV28, the J call TRBJ2-1; the match to TRBD1 covers 8 bases. Trimming at V came to 7 bases and at J to 15 bases, leaving 5 bases not matched to a gene. The CDR3 spans 10 residues. Per the germline V gene, CDR1 is MDHEN and CDR2 is SYDVKM. CDR3 nucleotide sequence: TGTGCCAGCATGCGGGACAGGCCGTTCTTC. As protein: CASMRDRPFF. Drawing the rest from reference TRBV28 and TRBJ2-1, the complete variable domain is DVKVTQSSRYLVKRTGEKVFLECVQDMDHENMFWYRQDPGLGLRLIYFSYDVKMKEKGDIPEGYSVSREKKERFSLILESASTNQTSMYLCASMRDRPFFGPGTRLTVL.

This clone showed up just a few times. The chain links TRBV10-3 to TRBJ1-6; 12 bases are shared with TRBD1. There are 15 residues in the CDR3. Germline trimming cut 0 bases from V and 9 bases from J; bases unmatched to any gene: 0. Germline CDR1 is ENHRY and CDR2 is SYGVKD. CDR3 DNA: TGTGCCATCAGTGAGTCGGGACAGGGGGCTTCACCCCTCCACTTT. Amino acids: CAISESGQGASPLHF.

The CDR3 reads CASSAPGTFNSPLHF. CDR3 DNA sequence: TGTGCCAGCAGTGCACCCGGGACATTTAATTCACCCCTCCACTTT. The chain carries TRBV25-1 and TRBJ1-6; D is possibly TRBD1 (6 bases). The CDR3 is made up of 15 amino acids. The V end was cut by 4 bases, the J end by 6 bases, with 13 bases between. Germline lookup yields CDR1 MGHDK and CDR2 SYGVNS. Full variable domain (outside the CDR3, taken from reference TRBV25-1 and TRBJ1-6): EADIYQTPRYLVIGTGKKITLECSQTMGHDKMYWYQQDPGMELHLIHYSYGVNSTEKGDLSSESTVSRIRTEHFPLTLESARPSHTSQYLCASSAPGTFNSPLHFGNGTRLTVT.

The CDR3 DNA sequence: TGTGCCAGTAGTATAGACGTCCGGGACAGACACAATCAGCCCCAGCATTTT. Its protein product is CASSIDVRDRHNQPQHF. The chain is built from TRBV19 and TRBJ1-5; the match to TRBD1 covers 7 bases. This CDR3 comprises 17 residues. CDR1 and CDR2 (germline): LNHDA, SQIVND (reference sequence). J was trimmed by 3 bases and V by 0 bases; bases with no gene match: 8. The entire variable domain, with the rest obtained from reference TRBV19 and TRBJ1-5, is as follows: DGGITQSPKYLFRKEGQNVTLSCEQNLNHDAMYWYRQDPGQGLRLIYYSQIVNDFQKGDIAEGYSVSREKKESFPLTVTSAQKNPTAFYLCASSIDVRDRHNQPQHFGDGTRLSIL.

The table lists this clone with a count of one. J is TRBJ2-1 and V is TRBV7-9; 7 nucleotides agree with TRBD2. This CDR3 spans 15 amino acids. V shed 5 bases and J 6 bases; nucleotides not matched to a gene: 10. The germline gives CDR1 SEHNR, CDR2 FQNEAQ (reference sequence). The CDR3 bases are TGTGCCAGCAGCCCGGGACGGGAGCGGGGCAATGAGCAGTTCTTC. Its translation: CASSPGRERGNEQFF.

The chain combines TRBV2 with TRBJ1-2; D gene unclear. The germline V gene has CDR1 SNHLY and CDR2 FYNNEI. V lost 0 bases and J lost 3, with 11 bases in between. This CDR3 contains 15 residues. The CDR3 sequence: CASSEARSRYYGYTF. The DNA for the CDR3 is TGTGCCAGCAGTGAAGCGCGAAGCCGCTACTATGGCTACACCTTC.

This chain links TRBV3-1 (or the pseudogene TRBV3-2) with TRBJ1-5; tentatively, D is TRBD1 (5 bases). Germline-derived CDR1 and CDR2 are LGHDT and YNNKEL (reference sequence). The V end lost 0 bases, the J end lost 6 bases, and 9 bases lay between the germline ends. This CDR3 region has 14 residues. The CDR3, as DNA: TGTGCCAGCAGCCAAGAATTCAGGGTTCAGCCCCAGCATTTT. This translates into CASSQEFRVQPQHF.

J is TRBJ1-3 and V is TRBV30; no definite D call. With 0 bases removed from V and 3 bases from J, the gap between germline ends came to 9 bases. The CDR3 spans 14 residues. Germline CDR1 reads GTSNPN; CDR2 reads SVGIG (reference sequence). The DNA for the CDR3 is TGTGCCTGGAGTGTACTCGGGAGTGGAAACACCATATATTTT. It yields the protein CAWSVLGSGNTIYF.

This clone was counted only a few times. The rearrangement links TRBV27 to TRBJ2-7; 7 positions match TRBD2. CDR3 length: 18 amino acids. V lost 5 bases to trimming and J lost 2 bases; unmatched junction nucleotides: 18. Germline V gene data show CDR1 as MNHEY and CDR2 as SMNVEV (reference sequence). CDR3 in amino acids: CASSQMSTGLVIPYEQYF. In DNA, the CDR3 is TGTGCCAGCAGTCAAATGTCAACCGGACTAGTGATCCCCTACGAGCAGTACTTC.

The gene calls are TRBV28 and TRBJ1-6; perhaps TRBD1 as D (5 bases). The CDR3 has 13 amino acids. V gave up 4 bases and J gave up 18 bases, with 19 bases separating them. The germline CDR1 and CDR2 sequences are MDHEN and SYDVKM. CDR3 sequence: CASSSGQIAIGHF. The CDR3 DNA sequence: TGTGCCAGCAGTTCCGGACAAATAGCTATCGGCCACTTT.

The chain combines TRBV3-1 (or the pseudogene TRBV3-2) with TRBJ2-5, with D hard to call. The CDR3 length is 12 residues. Trimming took off 2 bases at V and 2 bases at J, with 3 bases between the two ends. Germline V gene lookup returns CDR1 LGHDT and CDR2 YNNKEL (reference sequence). CDR3: CASSQSQETQYF. CDR3 DNA: TGTGCCAGCAGCCAATCTCAAGAGACCCAGTACTTC.

This clone was recorded only once. The chain joins TRBV9 to TRBJ2-5, with D maybe TRBD1 (6 bases). Germline V gene sequence: CDR1 SGDLS, CDR2 YYNGEE. The CDR3 is 14 residues long. Trimming pared 1 base from V and 5 bases from J, leaving 12 bases between. CDR3 protein: CASSVKGTLETQYF. The CDR3 DNA sequence: TGTGCCAGCAGCGTAAAGGGGACACTTGAGACCCAGTACTTC. The variable domain in full, completed from reference TRBV9 and TRBJ2-5, reads DSGVTQTPKHLITATGQRVTLRCSPRSGDLSVYWYQQSLDQGLQFLIQYYNGEERAKGNILERFSAQQFPDLHSELNLSSLELGDSALYFCASSVKGTLETQYFGPGTRLLVL.

The gene calls are TRBV6-5 and TRBJ1-3; D remains ambiguous. CDR1 is MNHEY, CDR2 SVGAGI, per germline. Trimming cost V 7 bases and J 0 bases, with 13 bases left between them. The CDR3 loop spans 15 amino acids. The CDR3 coding sequence is TGTGCCAGCACATCGAGTTTTAGCTCTGGAAACACCATATATTTT. Translation gives CASTSSFSSGNTIYF.

The chain joins TRBV3-1 (or the pseudogene TRBV3-2) to TRBJ2-3; the D gene is possibly TRBD2 (5 bases). The CDR3 loop spans 15 amino acids. Germline V gene data show CDR1 as LGHDT and CDR2 as YNNKEL (reference sequence). Between the trimmed V and J ends, which lost 1 base and 0 bases, there was a span of 8 bases. CDR3 sequence reads: CASSQGGASTDTQYF. The CDR3, as DNA: TGTGCCAGCAGCCAAGGGGGAGCAAGCACAGATACGCAGTATTTT.

The J gene is TRBJ2-1, the V gene TRBV5-4, with D uncertain. The germline V gene has CDR1 SGHNT and CDR2 YYREEE (reference sequence). V lost 3 bases to trimming and J lost 5 bases, with 9 bases between them. The CDR3 is 13 residues long. The CDR3 nucleotides are TGTGCCAGCAGCTGGCGGTCCAACAATGAGCAGTTCTTC. This codes for CASSWRSNNEQFF. Together with reference TRBV5-4 and TRBJ2-1, the CDR3 gives the full variable domain: ETGVTQSPTHLIKTRGQQVTLRCSSQSGHNTVSWYQQALGQGPQFIFQYYREEENGRGNFPPRFSGLQFPNYSSELNVNALELDDSALYLCASSWRSNNEQFFGPGTRLTVL.

This clone has more than one count but fewer than ten. This chain uses TRBV27 with TRBJ1-5; 8 nucleotides line up with TRBD1. Germline CDR1 reads MNHEY; CDR2 reads SMNVEV (reference sequence). The CDR3 runs 17 residues. The ends lost 2 bases at V and 0 bases at J; junction bases unmatched: 6. CDR3 in amino acids: CASSLGQGAYSNQPQHF. CDR3 coding DNA: TGTGCCAGCAGTTTAGGGCAGGGGGCATATAGCAATCAGCCCCAGCATTTT.

V gene TRBV5-1 combines with J gene TRBJ2-1; TRBD2 agrees at 11 bases. The V and J ends lost 2 bases and 3 bases, in that order; junction bases with no gene match: 13. The germline CDR1 and CDR2 sequences are SGHRS and YFSETQ. The CDR3 is 19 amino acids. The CDR3: CASSLVGQGTSGYYNEQFF. The DNA of the CDR3 is TGCGCCAGCAGCTTAGTGGGTCAGGGGACTAGCGGTTACTACAATGAGCAGTTCTTC.

Concerning this clone itself: This sample includes further DNA sequences coding for the same CDR3. V usage is TRBV28 and J usage is TRBJ1-1; D possibly corresponds to TRBD1 (5 bases). There are 14 residues in the CDR3. Germline V gene sequence: CDR1 MDHEN, CDR2 SYDVKM. Trimming stripped 3 bases from V and 1 base from J, with 9 bases between. The CDR3 coding sequence is TGTGCCAGCAGTTTTCGGGGGGGGAACACTGAAGCTTTCTTT. As protein: CASSFRGGNTEAFF. Variable domain in full (rest from reference TRBV28 and TRBJ1-1): DVKVTQSSRYLVKRTGEKVFLECVQDMDHENMFWYRQDPGLGLRLIYFSYDVKMKEKGDIPEGYSVSREKKERFSLILESASTNQTSMYLCASSFRGGNTEAFFGQGTRLTVV.

The J gene is TRBJ1-5, the V gene TRBV21-1; TRBD1 reflects the table's D call only, with no check against the DNA. TRBV21-1 is flagged as a pseudogene. The CDR3 has 17 amino acids. CDR3 residues: CAQAPDRGPAGNQPQHF. For the CDR3, the DNA is TGTGCCCAGGCCCCGGACAGGGGGCCGGCGGGCAATCAGCCCCAGCATTTT.

The genes are TRBV19 and TRBJ2-5, with 7 bases fitting TRBD2. The V and J ends lost 3 bases and 2 bases, in that order; junction bases with no gene match: 9. CDR3 length: 16 residues. The germline CDR1 and CDR2 sequences are LNHDA and SQIVND (reference sequence). The CDR3 is CASSIYGAGKQETQYF. DNA of the CDR3: TGTGCCAGTAGTATTTACGGAGCGGGGAAACAAGAGACCCAGTACTTC. Looking up the rest from reference TRBV19 and TRBJ2-5 gives the full variable domain: DGGITQSPKYLFRKEGQNVTLSCEQNLNHDAMYWYRQDPGQGLRLIYYSQIVNDFQKGDIAEGYSVSREKKESFPLTVTSAQKNPTAFYLCASSIYGAGKQETQYFGPGTRLLVL.

The CDR3 nucleotides read TGTGCCAGCAGCTGGGCGCAGGTCGGGGAGCTGTTTTTT. This gives the protein CASSWAQVGELFF. The chain combines TRBV7-9 with TRBJ2-2; D gene unclear. Trimming cost V 4 bases and J 7 bases, with 10 bases left between them. The CDR3 runs 13 residues. Germline-derived CDR1 and CDR2 are SEHNR and FQNEAQ (reference sequence).

This clone was detected only once. The rearrangement uses TRBV5-4 and TRBJ2-7; D possibly corresponds to TRBD1 (5 bases). CDR3 size: 15 residues. Trimming left V 2 bases short and J 3 bases short, with 15 bases between. From germline, CDR1 is SGHNT and CDR2 YYREEE (reference sequence). The chain's CDR3 is CASSFNSVGHYEQYF. The CDR3 nucleotides are TGTGCCAGCAGCTTCAATAGTGTGGGGCACTACGAGCAGTACTTC.

V gene TRBV2 combines with J gene TRBJ1-2; TRBD1 matches 10 bases. With 9 bases clipped from V and 6 bases from J, the junction kept 13 bases outside the gene matches. CDR1 SNHLY and CDR2 FYNNEI come from the germline V gene. The CDR3 runs 15 residues. The chain's CDR3 is CARRQGQGSSDGYTF. CDR3 nucleotide sequence: TGTGCCAGAAGGCAGGGACAGGGGAGTTCAGATGGCTACACCTTC.

The chain carries TRBV18 and TRBJ2-1; TRBD2 is a possible D gene (5 bases). Per the germline V gene, CDR1 is KGHSH and CDR2 is LQKENI. The CDR3 length is 14 residues. Trimming shortened V by 4 bases and J by 9 bases, and 16 bases separated the two germline ends. The CDR3 region is CASSRRTAASEQFF. DNA for the CDR3: TGTGCCAGCTCACGGAGGACGGCGGCGAGTGAGCAGTTCTTC.

This sequence joins TRBV7-9 and TRBJ2-1, with 8 positions matching TRBD1. Looked up from germline, CDR1 is SEHNR and CDR2 is FQNEAQ (reference sequence). V shed 7 bases, J shed 8 bases, and the junction held 13 bases outside the gene matches. The CDR3 is 15 residues long. CDR3 sequence (DNA): TGTGCCAGCAACGGACAGGGTAGTTGGGTGGATGAGCAGTTCTTC. This codes for CASNGQGSWVDEQFF. Drawing the rest from reference TRBV7-9 and TRBJ2-1, the complete variable domain is DTGVSQNPRHKITKRGQNVTFRCDPISEHNRLYWYRQTLGQGPEFLTYFQNEAQLEKSRLLSDRFSAERPKGSFSTLEIQRTEQGDSAMYLCASNGQGSWVDEQFFGPGTRLTVL.